The 10 T cell receptor beta chains listed next were all sequenced from one sample in a study of brain T cells in children with intractable seizures. The method was immunoSEQ multiplex PCR; TCRdb's version includes in-frame clones alone and lacks a portion of them. The table records 88,000 or so clones, approximately 90% of them present only once. The sequences come from peripheral blood, collected at surgery. These receptors were collected from a girl between 2 and 10 years old with Rasmussen encephalitis and intractable seizures.

The chain is built from TRBV12-3 or TRBV12-4 and TRBJ1-5; D unresolved. Between the trimmed V and J ends, which lost 7 bases and 7 bases, there was a span of 14 bases. The CDR3 extends over 13 amino acids. The CDR3 nucleotides are TGTGCCAGCACCCGGAGAGCTGCGCAGCCCCAGCATTTT. Its translation: CASTRRAAQPQHF.

V and J are TRBV27 and TRBJ2-7; 9 positions match TRBD1. Germline trimming cut 5 bases from V and 0 bases from J; bases unmatched to any gene: 11. Germline V lookup: CDR1 MNHEY, CDR2 SMNVEV (reference sequence). The CDR3 is made up of 17 amino acids. CDR3: CASSPQNRGRHSYEQYF. DNA of the CDR3: TGTGCCAGCAGTCCCCAAAACAGGGGGCGGCACTCCTACGAGCAGTACTTC.

This chain links TRBV2 with TRBJ1-1, with D tentatively TRBD1 (5 bases). CDR3 length: 14 residues. Trimming removed 6 bases at V and 4 bases at J, with 15 bases between. Germline assignment: CDR1 SNHLY and CDR2 FYNNEI. CDR3 amino acids: CASSEAGRGTEAFF. CDR3 DNA: TGTGCCAGCAGCGAGGCAGGAAGGGGCACTGAAGCTTTCTTT.

CDR3 sequence reads: CASSLRGPYNEQFF. The CDR3 DNA is TGCGCCAGCAGCTTGCGGGGCCCATACAATGAGCAGTTCTTC. The rearrangement uses TRBV5-1 and TRBJ2-1, with D tentatively TRBD1 or TRBD2 (5 bases each). Germline CDR1 reads SGHRS; CDR2 reads YFSETQ. This CDR3 is 14 amino acids long. V was cut by 1 base and J by 4 bases, with 9 bases left in between.

The chain joins TRBV27 to TRBJ2-7, with D unclear. V dropped 5 bases and J dropped 6 bases, with 11 bases sitting between them. The CDR3 is 12 residues long. In germline, CDR1 is MNHEY, CDR2 SMNVEV (reference sequence). CDR3 sequence reads: CASSLPGSEQYF. As DNA, the CDR3 is TGTGCCAGCAGTCTCCCCGGGTCCGAGCAGTACTTC.

A remark on this clone: A read error may account for a junction end that differs from germline. V gene TRBV7-7 combines with J gene TRBJ2-7, with 7 bases identical to TRBD1. The germline V gene encodes CDR1 SSHAT and CDR2 FNYEAQ (reference sequence). The CDR3 sequence is 16 residues long. CDR3 protein: CASSFADRDGSYEQYF. In DNA, the CDR3 is TGTGCTAGCAGCTTTGCCGACAGGGACGGGTCCTACGAGCAGTACTTC.

V is TRBV12-3 or TRBV12-4 and J is TRBJ1-1, with a possible D match to TRBD1 (5 bases). V was trimmed by 3 bases and J by 8 bases, leaving 7 bases between them. The CDR3 runs 11 residues. The CDR3 region is CASSLGQEAFF. In DNA form, the CDR3 reads TGTGCCAGCAGTTTGGGGCAGGAAGCTTTCTTT.

With respect to this clone: The sample has other DNA sequences that encode this CDR3 too. The J gene is TRBJ2-2, the V gene TRBV3-1 (or the pseudogene TRBV3-2), with D maybe TRBD2 (6 bases). The CDR3 extends over 16 amino acids. V gave up 1 base and J gave up 2 bases, with 11 bases separating them. Germline-derived CDR1 and CDR2 are LGHDT and YNNKEL (reference sequence). The CDR3 loop reads CASSQGVAANTGELFF. CDR3 DNA: TGTGCCAGCAGCCAAGGTGTAGCGGCAAACACCGGGGAGCTGTTTTTT.

V is TRBV19 and J is TRBJ2-3; 10 bases align to TRBD2. The CDR3 consists of 15 residues. The V and J ends lost 6 bases and 5 bases, in that order; junction bases with no gene match: 8. Germline-derived CDR1 and CDR2 are LNHDA and SQIVND (reference sequence). Here the CDR3 reads CASSKASGRRDTQYF. The CDR3 bases are TGTGCCAGTAGCAAGGCTAGCGGGAGAAGAGATACGCAGTATTTT.

This chain links TRBV2 with TRBJ1-5, with no clear D. Per the germline V gene, CDR1 is SNHLY and CDR2 is FYNNEI. V was shortened by 7 bases and J by 1 base, with 8 bases between the two germline ends. There are 13 residues in the CDR3. The CDR3: CASNLESNQPQHF. CDR3 bases: TGTGCCAGCAATTTAGAAAGCAATCAGCCCCAGCATTTT.